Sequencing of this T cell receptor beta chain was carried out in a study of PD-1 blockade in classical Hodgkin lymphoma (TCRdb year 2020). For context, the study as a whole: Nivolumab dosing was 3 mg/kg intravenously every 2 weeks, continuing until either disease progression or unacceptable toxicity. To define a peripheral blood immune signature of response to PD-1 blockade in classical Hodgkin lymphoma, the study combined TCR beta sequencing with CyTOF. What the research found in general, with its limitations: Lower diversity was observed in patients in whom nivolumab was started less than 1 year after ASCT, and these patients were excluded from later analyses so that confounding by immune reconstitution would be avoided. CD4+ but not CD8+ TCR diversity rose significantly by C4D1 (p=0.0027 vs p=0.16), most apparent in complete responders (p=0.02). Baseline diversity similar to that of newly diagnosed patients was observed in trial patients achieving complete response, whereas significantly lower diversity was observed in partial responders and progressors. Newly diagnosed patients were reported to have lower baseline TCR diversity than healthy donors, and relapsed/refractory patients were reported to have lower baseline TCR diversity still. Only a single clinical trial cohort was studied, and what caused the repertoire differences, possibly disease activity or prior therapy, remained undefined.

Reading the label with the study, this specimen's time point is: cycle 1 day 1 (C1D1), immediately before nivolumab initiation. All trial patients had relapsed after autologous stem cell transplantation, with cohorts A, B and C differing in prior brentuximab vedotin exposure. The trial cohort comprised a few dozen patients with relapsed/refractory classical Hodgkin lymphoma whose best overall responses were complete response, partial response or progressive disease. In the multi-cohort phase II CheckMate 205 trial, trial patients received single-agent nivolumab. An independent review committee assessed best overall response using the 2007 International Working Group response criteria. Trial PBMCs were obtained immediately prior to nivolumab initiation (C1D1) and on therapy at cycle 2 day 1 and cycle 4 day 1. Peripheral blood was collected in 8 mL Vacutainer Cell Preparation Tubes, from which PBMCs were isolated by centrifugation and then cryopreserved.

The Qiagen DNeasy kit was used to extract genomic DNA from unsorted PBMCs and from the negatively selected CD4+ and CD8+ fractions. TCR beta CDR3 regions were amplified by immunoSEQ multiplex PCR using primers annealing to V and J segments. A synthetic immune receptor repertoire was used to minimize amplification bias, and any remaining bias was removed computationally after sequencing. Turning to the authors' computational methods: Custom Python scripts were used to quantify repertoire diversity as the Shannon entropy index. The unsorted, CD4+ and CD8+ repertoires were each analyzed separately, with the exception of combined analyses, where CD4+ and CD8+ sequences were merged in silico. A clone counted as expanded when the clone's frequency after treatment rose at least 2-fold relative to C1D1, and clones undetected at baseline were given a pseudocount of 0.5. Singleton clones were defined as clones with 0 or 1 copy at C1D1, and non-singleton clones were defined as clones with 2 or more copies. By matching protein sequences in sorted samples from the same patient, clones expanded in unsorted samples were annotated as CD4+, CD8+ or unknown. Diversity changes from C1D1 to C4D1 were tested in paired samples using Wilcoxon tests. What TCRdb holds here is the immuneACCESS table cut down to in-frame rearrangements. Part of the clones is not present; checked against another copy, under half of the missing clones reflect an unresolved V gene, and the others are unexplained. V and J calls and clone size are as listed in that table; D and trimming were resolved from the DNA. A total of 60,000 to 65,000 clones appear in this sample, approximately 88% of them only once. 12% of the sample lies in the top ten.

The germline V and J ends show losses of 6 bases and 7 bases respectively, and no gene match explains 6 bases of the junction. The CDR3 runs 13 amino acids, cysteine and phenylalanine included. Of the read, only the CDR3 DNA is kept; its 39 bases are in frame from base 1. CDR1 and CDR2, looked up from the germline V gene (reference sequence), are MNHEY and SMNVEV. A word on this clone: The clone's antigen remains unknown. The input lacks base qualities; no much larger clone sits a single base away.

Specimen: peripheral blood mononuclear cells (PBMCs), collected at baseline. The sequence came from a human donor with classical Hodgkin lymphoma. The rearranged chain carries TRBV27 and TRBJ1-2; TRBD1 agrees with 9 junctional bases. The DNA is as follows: TGTGCCAGCAGGCCCGGACAGGGGAGTGGCTACACCTTC. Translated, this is CASRPGQGSGYTF.